This T cell receptor beta chain was identified during a study of T cells in Graves' hyperthyroidism and ophthalmopathy. There are 17 residues in the CDR3. The trim removed 0 bases at V and 7 bases at J, leaving 8 bases unmatched. Germline values: CDR1 LGHNA, CDR2 YSLEER. Disease duration under 2 months; hyperthyroidism patients were aged 18 to 65. Researchers amplified the TCR beta CDR3 regions from RNA transcripts. The primer set for the first-round RT-PCR of the TCR CDR3 was HTBI. TCRdb called the multiplex PCR reads again in MiXCR, with one record for every CDR3 protein. The repertoire holds hundreds of thousands of distinct CDR3 sequences, with less than 20% as singletons.

The chain couples TRBV4-3 to TRBJ2-1, with 11 bases aligning to TRBD2. The receptor's source is a woman under 30 with Graves' hyperthyroidism that later progressed to Graves' ophthalmopathy. Material for sequencing was blood. CDR3 sequence: CASSQDSRLAGLNEQFF. CDR3 sequence (DNA): TGCGCCAGCAGCCAAGATTCTCGACTAGCGGGATTAAATGAGCAGTTCTTC.